Below, one T cell receptor (beta chain) is given with its context. The data were produced by immunoSEQ multiplex PCR, yet TCRdb's version contains in-frame clones alone and is incomplete. The sample has 65,000 to 85,000 clones; more than 70% are singletons. This specimen comes from a study of control samples from healthy donors and cancer patients. This CDR3 contains 13 residues. The ends were cut back, 6 bases at V and 0 bases at J, with 10 bases in the middle. From germline, CDR1 is SQVTM and CDR2 ANQGSEA. The source of this sequence is a woman aged 50 to 60 with head and neck cancer. The chain couples TRBV29-1 to TRBJ2-3; D could derive from TRBD1 or TRBD2 (5 bases each). The sequencing input was PBMCs. The CDR3 DNA is TGCAGCGTATCCGGGGACAGCACAGATACGCAGTATTTT. It codes for CSVSGDSTDTQYF.